This section outlines one T cell receptor (beta chain) sequence together with its context. The data were obtained in a study of blood T cell repertoires in COVID-19. In the study overall: Acute and convalescent COVID-19 samples came from the United States, Italy and Spain.

Authors' analysis steps: Quantification of nucleated cells was approximated via reference gene primer amplification. Only in-frame clones appear in the TCRdb table, and some are missing; sequencing was by immunoSEQ multiplex PCR. The V and J calls and clone size come from that table; D and trimming were worked out from the DNA. The sample has more than 200,000 clones; approximately 80% are singletons. Losses at the gene ends were 7 bases for V and 6 bases for J; bases not matched to a gene: 7. The CDR3 length is 12 residues. Germline V gene data show CDR1 as SQVTM and CDR2 as ANQGSEA. The sequenced material came from peripheral blood. The origin of this receptor is a man aged 40-55 years with acute or convalescent COVID-19. The chain links TRBV29-1 to TRBJ1-1, with 8 bases aligning to TRBD1. CDR3 sequence reads: CSGGQGMAEAFF. CDR3 in DNA: TGCAGCGGCGGACAGGGAATGGCTGAAGCTTTCTTT.